One and the same sample provided the 27 T cell receptor beta chains below, sequenced in a study of glioma-infiltrating T cells after dendritic cell vaccination. Sequencing used immunoSEQ multiplex PCR; TCRdb keeps in-frame clones, though not all of them. The sample consists of about 82,000 clones, approximately 90% of them appearing once. The sample in question was blood, obtained before dendritic cell vaccination. Source of these receptors: a human donor with glioblastoma.

This sequence joins TRBV9 and TRBJ2-7, with TRBD1 identical over 7 bases. With 2 bases clipped from V and 2 bases from J, the junction kept 4 bases outside the gene matches. CDR1 and CDR2 (germline): SGDLS, YYNGEE. This CDR3 region has 14 residues. The DNA of the CDR3 is TGTGCCAGCAGCGTCGGACAGGCTACCTACGAGCAGTACTTC. Its translation: CASSVGQATYEQYF. Supplemented by reference TRBV9 and TRBJ2-7, the full variable domain reads DSGVTQTPKHLITATGQRVTLRCSPRSGDLSVYWYQQSLDQGLQFLIQYYNGEERAKGNILERFSAQQFPDLHSELNLSSLELGDSALYFCASSVGQATYEQYFGPGTRLTVT.

This chain joins TRBV5-8 and TRBJ2-1, with D hard to call. V shed 0 bases and J shed 7 bases, with 8 bases lying between them. The CDR3 has 13 residues. CDR1 is SGHTS and CDR2 is YDEGEE in the germline V gene. The CDR3 nucleotides are TGTGCCAGCAGCTTGGTGTCTTTGAATGAGCAGTTCTTC. Its translation: CASSLVSLNEQFF.

Written as DNA, the CDR3 is TGCGCCAGCAGCTTGGACGGGAAGGGCTACGAGCAGTACTTC. Translation gives CASSLDGKGYEQYF. The V gene is TRBV5-1, the J gene TRBJ2-7; TRBD2 is a possible D gene (5 bases). The CDR3 sequence is 14 residues long. Trimming pared 0 bases from V and 3 bases from J, leaving 10 bases between. Germline CDR1 reads SGHRS; CDR2 reads YFSETQ.

The chain employs TRBV28 and TRBJ1-2; weak D call: TRBD1 (6 bases). Germline assignment: CDR1 MDHEN and CDR2 SYDVKM. Trimming took off 2 bases at V and 4 bases at J, with 14 bases between the two ends. CDR3 size: 15 residues. Written as DNA, the CDR3 is TGTGCCAGCAGTTTACCTTTTGGGACAAGCTATGGCTACACCTTC. Protein: CASSLPFGTSYGYTF.

The chain carries TRBV4-2 and TRBJ1-1, with D perhaps TRBD1 (6 bases). Trimming took 0 bases from V and 4 from J, leaving 12 bases between them. In germline, CDR1 is LGHNA, CDR2 YNFKEQ. The CDR3 has 15 residues. Here the CDR3 reads CASSQDEGEITEAFF. The CDR3, as DNA: TGTGCCAGCAGCCAAGATGAGGGGGAGATCACTGAAGCTTTCTTT.

The genes are TRBV6-5 and TRBJ2-7, with 9 bases fitting TRBD2. CDR1 is MNHEY and CDR2 is SVGAGI in the germline V gene. The CDR3 runs to 15 residues. V trimming: 2 bases; J trimming: 2 bases; junction bases outside the gene matches: 4. CDR3 residues: CASSYSVAGAYEQYF. CDR3 DNA: TGTGCCAGCAGTTACAGTGTAGCGGGGGCCTACGAGCAGTACTTC.

The rearrangement joins TRBV7-2 to TRBJ2-3; a possible D gene is TRBD1 (6 bases). Trimming pared 4 bases from V and 0 bases from J, leaving 14 bases between. Germline CDR1 and CDR2: SGHTA and FQGNSA. The CDR3 extends over 16 amino acids. CDR3 sequence (DNA): TGTGCCAGCAGCTCCAGGGGCGAGTCTAGCACAGATACGCAGTATTTT. This codes for CASSSRGESSTDTQYF.

The chain uses TRBV18 and TRBJ2-2; D unresolved. V dropped 2 bases and J dropped 3 bases, with 7 bases sitting between them. Per germline, CDR1 KGHSH and CDR2 LQKENI. CDR3 length: 14 residues. CDR3 nucleotides: TGTGCCAGCTCACCAGGCAGTGACACCGGGGAGCTGTTTTTT. It is translated as CASSPGSDTGELFF. Complete variable domain (other parts from reference TRBV18 and TRBJ2-2): NAGVMQNPRHLVRRRGQEARLRCSPMKGHSHVYWYRQLPEEGLKFMVYLQKENIIDESGMPKERFSAEFPKEGPSILRIQQVVRGDSAAYFCASSPGSDTGELFFGEGSRLTVL.

The chain couples TRBV5-1 to TRBJ2-5, with D perhaps TRBD2 (7 bases). The CDR3 covers 15 residues. Per germline, CDR1 SGHRS and CDR2 YFSETQ. V was shortened by 3 bases and J by 4 bases, with 16 bases between the two germline ends. The CDR3 loop is CASSSLGGPGETQYF. CDR3 bases: TGCGCCAGCAGCTCCCTCGGGGGGCCGGGAGAGACCCAGTACTTC.

The chain employs TRBV7-2 and TRBJ1-5, with unresolved D. The V gene lost 2 bases and the J gene lost 6 bases, with 5 bases spanning the gap. CDR1 and CDR2 (germline): SGHTA, FQGNSA. The CDR3 length is 12 residues. The CDR3 here is CASSLYSQPQHF. DNA of the CDR3: TGTGCCAGCAGCTTATACAGTCAGCCCCAGCATTTT.

The chain joins TRBV5-1 to TRBJ1-2; D gene uncertain. V was shortened by 0 bases and J by 1 base, with 10 bases between the two germline ends. Per the germline V gene, CDR1 is SGHRS and CDR2 is YFSETQ. The CDR3 totals 15 residues. CDR3 sequence (DNA): TGCGCCAGCAGCTTGGGCGGCGGAGATAACTATGGCTACACCTTC. As protein: CASSLGGGDNYGYTF.

The chain couples TRBV7-2 to TRBJ2-7; 11 bases align to TRBD1. The CDR3 extends over 13 amino acids. Germline values: CDR1 SGHTA, CDR2 FQGNSA. V trimming: 5 bases; J trimming: 5 bases; junction bases outside the gene matches: 2. As DNA, the CDR3 is TGTGCCAGCAGCACGGGACAGGGGGACGAGCAGTACTTC. It specifies CASSTGQGDEQYF.

A note on this clone: Distinct nucleotide sequences in the sample also encode this CDR3. This rearrangement joins TRBV6-5 to TRBJ1-6; 8 positions agree with TRBD1. This CDR3 spans 14 amino acids. Trimming cost V 6 bases and J 13 bases; bases outside gene matches: 11. Germline V gene data show CDR1 as MNHEY and CDR2 as SVGAGI. CDR3 amino acids: CASRGQGVSSPLHF. DNA of the CDR3: TGTGCCAGCAGAGGACAGGGTGTTTCCTCCCCCCTCCACTTT.

The chain couples TRBV2 to TRBJ2-2; TRBD1 matches 8 bases. The J segment lost 3 bases and the V segment lost 0 bases, leaving 15 bases of the junction unmatched. The CDR3 contains 20 residues. The germline CDR1 and CDR2 sequences are SNHLY and FYNNEI. Here the CDR3 DNA reads TGTGCCAGCAGTGAAGCGGTGGCTCTTGGGACAGGTGTGGACACCGGGGAGCTGTTTTTT. Translated, it gives CASSEAVALGTGVDTGELFF. The variable domain in full, with the rest retrieved from reference TRBV2 and TRBJ2-2, is EPEVTQTPSHQVTQMGQEVILRCVPISNHLYFYWYRQILGQKVEFLVSFYNNEISEKSEIFDDQFSVERPDGSNFTLKIRSTKLEDSAMYFCASSEAVALGTGVDTGELFFGEGSRLTVL.

The chain has TRBV5-1 and TRBJ2-7; D remains ambiguous. V gave up 0 bases and J gave up 9 bases, with 13 bases separating them. The CDR3 extends over 13 amino acids. CDR1 SGHRS and CDR2 YFSETQ come from the germline V gene. CDR3 loop: CASSLARKSRQYF. In DNA form, the CDR3 reads TGCGCCAGCAGCTTGGCCAGGAAAAGTCGGCAGTACTTC.

J is TRBJ2-3 and V is TRBV6-1, with 7 bases matching TRBD2. Trimming took 6 bases from V and 1 from J; bases not matched to a gene: 1. This CDR3 comprises 13 residues. CDR1 and CDR2 (germline): MNHNS, SASEGT. CDR3 in amino acids: CASRSGGTDTQYF. DNA of the CDR3: TGTGCCAGCAGGAGCGGGGGCACAGATACGCAGTATTTT.

The chain employs TRBV7-2 and TRBJ2-7; tentatively, D is TRBD1 (6 bases). V was shortened by 3 bases and J by 6 bases, with 18 bases between the two germline ends. The germline gives CDR1 SGHTA, CDR2 FQGNSA. This CDR3 comprises 15 residues. CDR3 DNA: TGTGCCAGCAGCTTGCTTGCTCTGGGGGCGGGCGAGCAGTACTTC. Protein sequence: CASSLLALGAGEQYF.

In its sample, this clone was seen a few times. This same CDR3 is encoded by further DNA sequences in the sample. The J gene is TRBJ2-3, the V gene TRBV5-1; TRBD2 matches 12 bases. The CDR3 covers 15 residues. The V segment lost 0 bases and the J segment 4 bases; nucleotides outside the gene matches: 0. Per germline, CDR1 SGHRS and CDR2 YFSETQ. The CDR3 loop is CASSLGLAGADTQYF. For the CDR3, the DNA is TGCGCCAGCAGCTTGGGACTAGCGGGGGCAGATACGCAGTATTTT.

The V and J genes are TRBV4-1 and TRBJ1-1; D not resolved. Trimming removed 4 bases from V and 1 base from J, with 10 bases in between. CDR1 and CDR2 from the germline V gene are MGHRA and YSYEKL. This CDR3 comprises 14 residues. CDR3 in amino acids: CASSRGDRNTEAFF. CDR3 bases: TGCGCCAGCAGCCGCGGGGATAGGAACACTGAAGCTTTCTTT.

The chain carries TRBV5-1 and TRBJ1-6, with a weak D call TRBD1 (6 bases). Germline values: CDR1 SGHRS, CDR2 YFSETQ. The V end was cut by 0 bases, the J end by 6 bases, with 7 bases between. This CDR3 spans 14 amino acids. CDR3 bases: TGCGCCAGCAGCTTGGCCAGGGGTAATTCACCCCTCCACTTT. Protein: CASSLARGNSPLHF.

This clone was counted a single time. The chain recombines TRBV2 with TRBJ2-1; D not certain. V was clipped by 6 bases and J by 6 bases, with 12 bases between them. CDR1 and CDR2 from the germline V gene are SNHLY and FYNNEI. The CDR3 contains 13 residues. CDR3 protein: CASSQAGPNEQFF. The CDR3 coding sequence is TGTGCCAGCAGCCAAGCAGGTCCCAATGAGCAGTTCTTC.

This chain joins TRBV5-4 and TRBJ1-1, with 7 bases matching TRBD1. The CDR3 is 13 residues long. Germline CDR1 is SGHNT and CDR2 is YYREEE (reference sequence). The J segment lost 3 bases and the V segment lost 4 bases, leaving 3 bases of the junction unmatched. The CDR3 DNA is TGTGCCAGCAGCCCCGACAGGGACACTGAAGCTTTCTTT. Protein product: CASSPDRDTEAFF.

The V call is TRBV18, the J call TRBJ2-5, with a possible D match to TRBD2 (6 bases). This CDR3 has 15 amino acids. The germline CDR1 and CDR2 sequences are KGHSH and LQKENI. Trimming cost V 0 bases and J 0 bases, with 8 bases left between them. CDR3 DNA sequence: TGTGCCAGCTCACCACCTCGGGGGTACCAAGAGACCCAGTACTTC. Amino acid sequence: CASSPPRGYQETQYF. Full variable domain (missing parts from reference TRBV18 and TRBJ2-5): NAGVMQNPRHLVRRRGQEARLRCSPMKGHSHVYWYRQLPEEGLKFMVYLQKENIIDESGMPKERFSAEFPKEGPSILRIQQVVRGDSAAYFCASSPPRGYQETQYFGPGTRLLVL.

This chain connects TRBV6-5 to TRBJ1-1; the match to TRBD1 covers 7 bases. V was pared by 5 bases and J by 1 base, with 4 bases of the junction left unmatched. This CDR3 contains 14 residues. In germline, CDR1 is MNHEY, CDR2 SVGAGI. For the CDR3, the DNA is TGTGCCAGCAGTCGGCGGGACAGGAACACTGAAGCTTTCTTT. Translation gives CASSRRDRNTEAFF.

The genes are TRBV7-9 and TRBJ1-2; no firm D call. V dropped 5 bases and J dropped 5 bases, with 12 bases sitting between them. There are 13 residues in the CDR3. Germline loops: CDR1 SEHNR, CDR2 FQNEAQ (reference sequence). The CDR3 DNA is TGTGCCAGCAGCCCTGACGGAGAATATGGCTACACCTTC. Translating gives CASSPDGEYGYTF.

The chain combines TRBV18 with TRBJ1-1; 7 bases fit TRBD1. CDR3 length: 19 residues. V shed 4 bases and J 3 bases; nucleotides not matched to a gene: 20. Germline V gene data show CDR1 as KGHSH and CDR2 as LQKENI. The CDR3 DNA reads as TGTGCCAGCTCACTCTTCCCCCTTGGACAGGTGGGGATGGACACTGAAGCTTTCTTT. Translation: CASSLFPLGQVGMDTEAFF.

This chain links TRBV4-2 with TRBJ1-3; maybe TRBD1 (5 bases). Looked up from germline, CDR1 is LGHNA and CDR2 is YNFKEQ. This CDR3 region has 16 residues. The V and J ends lost 0 bases and 2 bases respectively, with 11 bases between them. The CDR3 protein is CASSQDQAGTGNTIYF. CDR3 DNA sequence: TGTGCCAGCAGCCAAGATCAGGCAGGGACTGGAAACACCATATATTTT.